This entry lists 30 T cell receptor beta chains sequenced from one sample in a study of cytomegalovirus exposure and HLA in healthy donors. A multiplex PCR was run with 60 Vbeta primers and 13 Jbeta primers. Generated by immunoSEQ multiplex PCR, the TCRdb table keeps only in-frame clones and is missing some. The sample carries more than 90,000 clones, 65% to 75% recorded once. Sequenced input: PBMCs. Every receptor here comes from a woman aged 40-49 years in good health and CMV-seronegative.

In regard to this clone: The sample carries other DNA sequences with the same CDR3. The J gene is TRBJ2-7, the V gene TRBV5-1, with 10 bases that match TRBD1. Looked up from germline, CDR1 is SGHRS and CDR2 is YFSETQ. This CDR3 is 14 amino acids long. V shed 4 bases and J 2 bases; nucleotides not matched to a gene: 3. CDR3 DNA sequence: TGCGCCAGCAGCCTAGGACAGGGGGCCTACGAGCAGTACTTC. Protein: CASSLGQGAYEQYF. The variable domain in full, completed from reference TRBV5-1 and TRBJ2-7, reads KAGVTQTPRYLIKTRGQQVTLSCSPISGHRSVSWYQQTPGQGLQFLFEYFSETQRNKGNFPGRFSGRQFSNSRSEMNVSTLELGDSALYLCASSLGQGAYEQYFGPGTRLTVT.

This clone was seen a few times. CDR3 sequence (DNA): TGTGCCAGCAGCTCCGCTCGCCCCAGACTAGCGGTTCTCAGGGGCGAGCAGTACTTC. Translation: CASSSARPRLAVLRGEQYF. This rearrangement joins TRBV7-2 to TRBJ2-7, with 9 bases fitting TRBD2. Per germline, CDR1 SGHTA and CDR2 FQGNSA. The V gene end was trimmed by 4 bases and the J gene end by 6 bases; junction bases not matched to a gene: 22. This CDR3 region has 19 residues.

The rearrangement uses TRBV6-6 and TRBJ2-3, with 7 nucleotides matching TRBD1. Looked up from germline, CDR1 is MNHNY and CDR2 is SVGAGI (reference sequence). The CDR3 is 15 amino acids. V trimming: 2 bases; J trimming: 2 bases; junction bases outside the gene matches: 4. This CDR3 reads CASSYRGQDTDTQYF. The CDR3 DNA sequence: TGTGCCAGCAGTTACAGGGGGCAGGACACAGATACGCAGTATTTT.

The genes are TRBV6-1 and TRBJ2-5; 7 bases are shared with TRBD1. The J call could be wrong; TRBJ2-7 is a better fit for the DNA end. In germline, CDR1 is MNHNS, CDR2 SASEGT. There are 13 residues in the CDR3. The CDR3 is CASSRDREYEQYF. In DNA form, the CDR3 reads TGTGCCAGCAGCCGGGACAGAGAATACGAGCAGTACTTC.

This clone occurred a few times. The chain uses TRBV5-1 and TRBJ2-5; no clear D gene. Germline loops: CDR1 SGHRS, CDR2 YFSETQ. V lost 0 bases, J lost 5 bases, and 5 bases lay in between. The CDR3 covers 12 residues. The DNA for the CDR3 is TGCGCCAGCAGCTTGGAACTGGAGACCCAGTACTTC. Its protein product is CASSLELETQYF.

The J gene is TRBJ2-5, the V gene TRBV5-1; D perhaps matches TRBD1 (5 bases). Germline values: CDR1 SGHRS, CDR2 YFSETQ. V lost 1 base and J lost 3, with 19 bases in between. This CDR3 comprises 17 residues. The CDR3 nucleotides read TGCGCCAGCAGCTTGAGTACCCCACCAGGGTCGAAAGAGACCCAGTACTTC. This codes for CASSLSTPPGSKETQYF.

The gene calls are TRBV7-8 and TRBJ2-7, with TRBD1 matching over 7 bases. The trim removed 5 bases at V and 5 bases at J, leaving 12 bases unmatched. Germline-derived CDR1 and CDR2 are SGHVS and FQNEAQ. The CDR3 spans 15 residues. The DNA of the CDR3 is TGTGCCAGCAGCCTGAGACAGGGACCCTCTAACGAGCAGTACTTC. Translated, it gives CASSLRQGPSNEQYF.

The rearrangement joins TRBV27 to TRBJ2-7, with 7 bases lining up with TRBD2. This CDR3 contains 14 residues. The germline V gene encodes CDR1 MNHEY and CDR2 SMNVEV (reference sequence). Trimming removed 6 bases from V and 3 bases from J; junction bases left unmatched: 8. The CDR3 sequence is CASRNKRDGYEQYF. The CDR3 DNA reads as TGTGCCAGCAGGAATAAGCGGGACGGCTACGAGCAGTACTTC.

V and J are TRBV7-3 and TRBJ2-3, with 8 bases lining up with TRBD2. This CDR3 contains 14 residues. CDR1 and CDR2 from the germline V gene are SGHTA and FQGTGA. The V and J ends lost 5 bases and 4 bases, in that order; junction bases with no gene match: 5. Written as DNA, the CDR3 is TGTGCCAGCAGCCTCGGGGGGGCAGCAGATACGCAGTATTTT. Translating gives CASSLGGAADTQYF.

The chain combines TRBV4-1 with TRBJ2-2; D unresolved. Trimming left V 1 base short and J 4 bases short, with 16 bases between. Germline lookup yields CDR1 MGHRA and CDR2 YSYEKL. The CDR3 consists of 17 residues. The CDR3 reads CASSQGSAALSTGELFF. The DNA for the CDR3 is TGCGCCAGCAGCCAAGGTTCTGCCGCACTGAGCACCGGGGAGCTGTTTTTT.

This chain uses TRBV6-5 with TRBJ2-3; maybe TRBD2 (6 bases). The germline gives CDR1 MNHEY, CDR2 SVGAGI. The CDR3 has 15 amino acids. V shed 4 bases and J shed 2 bases, with 13 bases lying between them. CDR3 in DNA: TGTGCCAGCAGTTTATATCGGGACTCCACAGATACGCAGTATTTT. Translated, it gives CASSLYRDSTDTQYF.

The chain recombines TRBV15 with TRBJ2-5; possible D gene TRBD2, 5 bases. The V gene's germline CDR1 is LNHNV and CDR2 YYDKDF (reference sequence). CDR3 length: 14 amino acids. V was pared by 5 bases and J by 11 bases, with 21 bases between. Written as DNA, the CDR3 is TGTGCCACCAGCGGCCCGGGATCCCCTAGGGAGCAGTACTTC. Translating gives CATSGPGSPREQYF.

This chain links TRBV4-3 with TRBJ1-3, with TRBD1 matching over 7 bases. This CDR3 has 17 amino acids. CDR1 is LGHNA and CDR2 is YSLEER in the germline V gene. The J segment lost 0 bases and the V segment lost 2 bases, leaving 7 bases of the junction unmatched. CDR3 coding DNA: TGCGCCAGCAGCCAAAACCACAGGGGAAGCTCTGGAAACACCATATATTTT. Amino acid sequence: CASSQNHRGSSGNTIYF.

Comments on this clone: A junction boundary mismatches the germline segment, possibly from a read error. The chain is built from TRBV7-7 and TRBJ2-5; possibly TRBD2 for D (5 bases). The CDR3 consists of 12 residues. CDR1 and CDR2 from the germline V gene are SSHAT and FNYEAQ (reference sequence). The CDR3, as DNA: TGTGCTAGCAGCTTCGAAGGAGGGACCCAGTACTTC. Its protein product is CASSFEGGTQYF.

V is TRBV30 and J is TRBJ2-1, with a weak D call TRBD1 (6 bases). Germline assignment: CDR1 GTSNPN and CDR2 SVGIG (reference sequence). The CDR3 loop spans 16 amino acids. The ends were cut back, 4 bases at V and 2 bases at J, with 18 bases in the middle. Here the CDR3 reads CAWNRGHGTPYNEQFF. As DNA, the CDR3 is TGTGCCTGGAATCGAGGACACGGGACACCCTACAATGAGCAGTTCTTC.

The chain couples TRBV25-1 to TRBJ1-2; the match to TRBD1 covers 12 bases. V was clipped by 6 bases and J by 4 bases; unmatched bases: 9. Germline CDR1 MGHDK, CDR2 SYGVNS. The CDR3 is made up of 16 amino acids. The CDR3 is CASRNSGTGGVYGYTF. CDR3 nucleotide sequence: TGTGCCAGCAGGAATTCCGGGACAGGGGGCGTCTATGGCTACACCTTC.

V usage is TRBV4-3 and J usage is TRBJ1-5, with D maybe TRBD1 (5 bases). The CDR3 covers 16 residues. With 0 bases removed from V and 3 bases from J, the gap between germline ends came to 12 bases. Germline values: CDR1 LGHNA, CDR2 YSLEER. CDR3 residues: CASSQDLGDYNQPQHF. CDR3 DNA: TGCGCCAGCAGCCAAGATCTTGGGGACTACAATCAGCCCCAGCATTTT.

The chain recombines TRBV23-1 with TRBJ1-2; 8 bases map to TRBD1. TRBV23-1 is labeled an ORF, and its function is uncertain. CDR3 length: 11 residues. With V trimmed by 6 bases and J by 7 bases, 1 base remained unmatched. The CDR3 sequence: CASRGQGGYTF. DNA of the CDR3: TGCGCCAGCAGAGGACAGGGTGGCTACACCTTC.

The CDR3 region is CASSDHRGTGNTIYF. CDR3 nucleotide sequence: TGTGCCAGCAGTGACCACAGGGGCACTGGAAACACCATATATTTT. V gene TRBV6-1 combines with J gene TRBJ1-3; 7 nucleotides match TRBD1. The CDR3 has 15 amino acids. V trimming: 3 bases; J trimming: 2 bases; junction bases outside the gene matches: 4. From germline, CDR1 is MNHNS and CDR2 SASEGT.

V gene TRBV29-1 combines with J gene TRBJ2-5; the D gene is possibly TRBD2 (7 bases). From germline, CDR1 is SQVTM and CDR2 ANQGSEA. Trimming left V 6 bases short and J 7 bases short, with 21 bases between. The CDR3 length is 14 residues. The CDR3 loop reads CSVVGGGPLGTQYF. DNA for the CDR3: TGCAGCGTGGTGGGCGGGGGCCCCCTGGGGACCCAGTACTTC.

J is TRBJ1-4 and V is TRBV5-1, with a possible D match to TRBD1 (5 bases). The V and J ends lost 4 bases and 3 bases respectively, with 13 bases between them. The CDR3 sequence is 15 residues long. The germline V gene has CDR1 SGHRS and CDR2 YFSETQ. The DNA for the CDR3 is TGCGCCAGCAGCGATAACAGGAGATCTAATGAAAAACTGTTTTTT. As protein: CASSDNRRSNEKLFF.

A few counts support this clone. The V gene is TRBV29-1, the J gene TRBJ1-2, with 9 bases fitting TRBD1. With V trimmed by 3 bases and J by 3 bases, 8 bases remained unmatched. The germline CDR1 and CDR2 sequences are SQVTM and ANQGSEA. This CDR3 has 15 residues. Here the CDR3 reads CSVDWDRDFDYGYTF. The CDR3 DNA sequence: TGCAGCGTTGACTGGGACAGGGACTTCGACTATGGCTACACCTTC.

DNA of the CDR3: TGTGCCAGCAGATCAGCCGGGGGGTACAATGAGCAGTTCTTC. Amino acid sequence: CASRSAGGYNEQFF. The chain combines TRBV7-8 with TRBJ2-1, with 7 nucleotides matching TRBD2. J gave up 4 bases and V 6 bases, and 6 bases lay outside the gene matches. Germline V gene data show CDR1 as SGHVS and CDR2 as FQNEAQ. The CDR3 is made up of 14 amino acids.

The chain links TRBV7-3 to TRBJ2-1, with D maybe TRBD2 (5 bases). The ends were cut back, 5 bases at V and 5 bases at J, with 16 bases in the middle. The CDR3 consists of 15 residues. Germline CDR1 SGHTA, CDR2 FQGTGA. CDR3 nucleotide sequence: TGTGCCAGCAGCCCCGGGGAGAGCAGAAACAATGAGCAGTTCTTC. Protein sequence: CASSPGESRNNEQFF.

The V gene is TRBV10-2, the J gene TRBJ2-3; D not certain. CDR1 and CDR2 (germline): WSHSY, SAAADI. The V gene lost 0 bases and the J gene lost 0 bases, with 13 bases spanning the gap. The CDR3 length is 17 residues. CDR3 coding DNA: TGCGCCAGCAGTGAGTCGACGGTGGGCAGTAGCACAGATACGCAGTATTTT. Translated: CASSESTVGSSTDTQYF.

The chain recombines TRBV15 with TRBJ2-7; a weak D match, TRBD1 (8 bases). Germline loops: CDR1 LNHNV, CDR2 YYDKDF (reference sequence). The CDR3 is 19 residues long. Trimming took off 4 bases at V and 2 bases at J, with 27 bases between the two ends. This chain's CDR3 is CATSKPQGASRERTYEQYF. In nucleotides, the CDR3 is TGTGCCACCAGCAAACCCCAGGGGGCGTCGCGGGAGAGGACCTACGAGCAGTACTTC.

The V call is TRBV6-1, the J call TRBJ1-1; 8 bases map to TRBD1. There are 15 residues in the CDR3. J gave up 0 bases and V 3 bases, and 3 bases lay outside the gene matches. CDR1 and CDR2 (germline): MNHNS, SASEGT. The CDR3 region is CASSEHRGMNTEAFF. The CDR3 DNA reads TGTGCCAGCAGTGAGCACAGGGGGATGAACACTGAAGCTTTCTTT.

The V gene is TRBV7-9, the J gene TRBJ1-2, with 11 bases fitting TRBD1. V was clipped by 3 bases and J by 8 bases; unmatched bases: 2. Germline CDR1 and CDR2: SEHNR and FQNEAQ (reference sequence). This CDR3 spans 13 amino acids. DNA of the CDR3: TGTGCCAGCAGCTTGGGACAGGGGGGAGGCTACACCTTC. Its protein is CASSLGQGGGYTF.

V usage is TRBV13 and J usage is TRBJ2-2; TRBD1 might be the D (5 bases). Germline CDR1 is PRHDT and CDR2 is FYEKMQ (reference sequence). The length of the CDR3 is 15 residues. Trimming stripped 5 bases from V and 1 base from J, with 11 bases between. The CDR3 here is CASSTGHLNTGELFF. The DNA for the CDR3 is TGTGCCAGCAGCACCGGACATTTGAACACCGGGGAGCTGTTTTTT.

Concerning this clone itself: Other DNA sequences in this specimen translate into the identical CDR3. The chain joins TRBV19 to TRBJ1-2; D gene unclear. The germline V and J ends were trimmed by 7 bases and 5 bases, with 20 bases remaining between them. This CDR3 region has 15 residues. The germline gives CDR1 LNHDA, CDR2 SQIVND (reference sequence). CDR3 in amino acids: CASTVPPGGRYGYTF. In DNA, the CDR3 is TGTGCCAGTACCGTCCCACCGGGAGGGCGGTATGGCTACACCTTC.